This TCR beta chain was identified in a study of OX40 agonist ivuxolimab in advanced cancers. Looked up from germline, CDR1 is SGHDN and CDR2 is FVKESK. The CDR3 consists of 11 residues. V dropped 9 bases and J dropped 4 bases, with 9 bases sitting between them. There are a few counts of this clone. TCRdb keeps only in-frame clones here, not all; method: immunoSEQ multiplex PCR. The sample includes fewer than 75,000 clones, about 87% of them seen just once. The TCR comes from an adult with an advanced solid tumor such as melanoma, head and neck, liver or kidney cancer. V is TRBV14 and J is TRBJ1-2; tentative D call: TRBD1 (5 bases). This sample comprised CD4+ or CD8+ T cells sorted from blood, obtained in a trial of the OX40 agonist ivuxolimab. CDR3 bases: TGTGCCAGGGGGAGGGGCTATGGCTACACCTTC. It specifies CARGRGYGYTF.